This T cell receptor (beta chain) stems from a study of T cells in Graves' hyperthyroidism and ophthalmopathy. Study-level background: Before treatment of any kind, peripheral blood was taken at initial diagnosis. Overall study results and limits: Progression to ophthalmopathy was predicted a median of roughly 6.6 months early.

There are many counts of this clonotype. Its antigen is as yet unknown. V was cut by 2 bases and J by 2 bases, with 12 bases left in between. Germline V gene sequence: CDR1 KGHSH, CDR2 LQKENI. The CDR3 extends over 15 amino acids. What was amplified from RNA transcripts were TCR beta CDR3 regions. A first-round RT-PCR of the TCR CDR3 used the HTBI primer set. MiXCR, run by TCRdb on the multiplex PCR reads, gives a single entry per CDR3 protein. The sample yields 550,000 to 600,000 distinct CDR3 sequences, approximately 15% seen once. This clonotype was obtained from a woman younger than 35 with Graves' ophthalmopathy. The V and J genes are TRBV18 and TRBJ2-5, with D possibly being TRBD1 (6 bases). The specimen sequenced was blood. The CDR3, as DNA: TGTGCCAGCTCACCAGGAGGCAGGGGACAAGAGACCCAGTACTTC. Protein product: CASSPGGRGQETQYF. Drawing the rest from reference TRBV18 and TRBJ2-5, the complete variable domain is NAGVMQNPRHLVRRRGQEARLRCSPMKGHSHVYWYRQLPEEGLKFMVYLQKENIIDESGMPKERFSAEFPKEGPSILRIQQVVRGDSAAYFCASSPGGRGQETQYFGPGTRLLVL.